This record looks at one T cell receptor beta chain sequence and its context. This specimen comes from a study of OX40 agonist ivuxolimab in advanced cancers. Study-wide background: Intravenous ivuxolimab was administered to patients every 2 weeks at 0.01 to 10 mg/kg. Treatment received earlier with anti-PD-1, anti-PD-L1 or anti-CTLA-4 agents was allowed, and 40% had some. Partial responses were observed in three patients, of whom one had hepatocellular carcinoma and two had cutaneous melanoma.

Libraries were prepared by immunoSEQ multiplex PCR; TCRdb keeps only in-frame clonotypes and omits some of them. The sample consists of about 28,000 clones, more than 75% of them appearing once. This CDR3 region has 14 residues. From germline, CDR1 is SSHAT and CDR2 FNYEAQ (reference sequence). V shed 2 bases and J shed 2 bases, with 10 bases lying between them. The clonotype originates from an adult with an advanced solid tumor such as melanoma, head and neck, liver or kidney cancer. This chain uses TRBV7-7 with TRBJ2-7; weak D call: TRBD2 (6 bases). The source was CD4+ or CD8+ T cells sorted from blood, collected in a trial of the OX40 agonist ivuxolimab. In nucleotides, the CDR3 is TGTGCCAGCAGCTTATTAGCGGTTACCTACGAGCAGTACTTC. Encoded protein: CASSLLAVTYEQYF. Supplemented by reference TRBV7-7 and TRBJ2-7, the full variable domain reads GAGVSQSPRYKVTKRGQDVTLRCDPISSHATLYWYQQALGQGPEFLTYFNYEAQPDKSGLPSDRFSAERPEGSISTLTIQRTEQRDSAMYRCASSLLAVTYEQYFGPGTRLTVT.